Described below is a single T cell receptor (beta chain) sequence and its context. The data stem from a study of shared clonotypes between healthy human individuals. Repertoires were generated with immunoSEQ multiplex PCR, while TCRdb's copy carries only in-frame clones and drops some. Of millions of clones in the sample, around 90% are singletons; the top ten hold more than 0.12%. Trimming shortened V by 7 bases and J by 0 bases, and 10 bases separated the two germline ends. The CDR3 has 14 residues. Germline V gives CDR1 MNHEY, CDR2 SVGAGI. J is TRBJ2-1 and V is TRBV6-5; D perhaps matches TRBD2 (5 bases). Material for sequencing was naive CD4+ T cells sorted from blood. Noted subset: CD45RA+ positively selected. This TCR was recovered from a man aged 18 to 30 in good health. The CDR3 protein is CASIRGISYNEQFF. CDR3 coding DNA: TGTGCCAGCATAAGAGGGATCTCCTACAATGAGCAGTTCTTC.